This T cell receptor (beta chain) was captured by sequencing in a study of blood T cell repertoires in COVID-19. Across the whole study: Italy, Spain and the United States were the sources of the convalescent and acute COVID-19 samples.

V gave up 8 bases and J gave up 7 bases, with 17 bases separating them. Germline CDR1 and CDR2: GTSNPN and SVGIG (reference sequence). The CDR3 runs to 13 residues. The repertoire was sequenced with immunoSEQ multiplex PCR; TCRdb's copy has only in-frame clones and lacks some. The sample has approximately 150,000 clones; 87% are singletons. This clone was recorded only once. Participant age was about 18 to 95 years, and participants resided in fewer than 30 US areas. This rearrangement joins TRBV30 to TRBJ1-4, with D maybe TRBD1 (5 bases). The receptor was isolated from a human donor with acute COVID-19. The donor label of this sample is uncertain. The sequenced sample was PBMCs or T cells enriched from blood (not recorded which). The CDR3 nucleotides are TGTGCCGGTATTCCCAGGGAGGGTGAAAAACTGTTTTTT. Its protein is CAGIPREGEKLFF.